This T cell receptor (beta chain) emerged from a study of post-analysis software for immune sequencing data. Comment on this clonotype: The antigen is not known.

TCR beta cDNA libraries had unique molecular identifiers. MiXCR, run by TCRdb on the PCR reads, gives a single entry per CDR3 protein. Here the sample spans approximately 730,000 distinct CDR3 sequences, about 43% being singletons. Study observations and caveats: Clustering by F measure revealed strong co-clustering among samples prepared together in one batch. Patients showed TRBV5-6, TRBV5-1 and TRBV20-1 among roughly five TRBV segments more frequent than in controls.

Trimming took off 3 bases at V and 8 bases at J, with 20 bases between the two ends. Per germline, CDR1 LNHDA and CDR2 SQIVND (reference sequence). This CDR3 comprises 16 residues. The TCR was taken from a girl aged 5 to 17 with multiple sclerosis. This sequence joins TRBV19 and TRBJ2-1; possible D gene TRBD2, 6 bases. Sequenced material: blood. CDR3 loop: CASSIRGSGGQDEQFF. The CDR3 coding sequence is TGTGCCAGTAGTATCCGGGGGAGCGGAGGGCAGGATGAGCAGTTCTTC.